The clone carrying this TCR beta chain was recorded once. Its antigen remains unknown. There are 13 residues in the CDR3. V was pared by 4 bases and J by 0 bases, with 5 bases between. The germline gives CDR1 SGHRS, CDR2 YFSETQ. This record belongs to a study of T cell clones after liver transplantation. Overall study: Third-party-reactive TCRbeta sequences from pre-transplant mixed lymphocyte reactions served as antigen-independent comparators. Study-level findings and limits: Low donor cell numbers restricted donor-reactive repertoire measurement in a couple of subjects.

Unstimulated PBMCs were sorted into CD3+CD4+ and CD3+CD8+ populations. Some clones are missing from TCRdb's copy, which holds only in-frame ones; the method was immunoSEQ multiplex PCR. The sample records about 71,000 clones, roughly 80% being singletons. The chain has TRBV5-1 and TRBJ1-3; D remains ambiguous. The clonotype was recovered from a human patient who received a liver transplant. Some T cells may arise from the graft donor. Sample: CD4+ T cells from blood, taken 12 months after liver transplant. CDR3 nucleotide sequence: TGCGCCAGCAGCGACAACTCTGGAAACACCATATATTTT. Protein sequence: CASSDNSGNTIYF.